One sample yielded the 27 T cell receptor beta chains listed below, sequenced in a study of T cell repertoires in cytomegalovirus infection. Their antigen targets remain unknown. MiXCR, run by TCRdb on the reads, gives a single entry per CDR3 protein. The sample records 450,000 to 650,000 distinct CDR3 sequences, roughly 42% being singletons. The sample in question was cultured PBMCs, obtained from culture after CMV antigen stimulation. The receptors come from a human donor in good health (CMV status not recorded). Some clones in this sample may be carry-over from other donors' samples.

This clonotype was counted only a few times. V is TRBV6-1 and J is TRBJ2-1, with a possible D match to TRBD1 (6 bases). Germline-derived CDR1 and CDR2 are MNHNS and SASEGT. Trimming took off 8 bases at V and 4 bases at J, with 6 bases between the two ends. This CDR3 is 11 amino acids long. The CDR3 loop is CASQGYNEQFF. CDR3 DNA sequence: TGTGCCAGCCAGGGGTACAATGAGCAGTTCTTC.

This chain joins TRBV7-2 and TRBJ2-3; TRBD2 is a possible D gene (5 bases). The germline gives CDR1 SGHTA, CDR2 FQGNSA. The CDR3 has 13 amino acids. V was cut by 7 bases and J by 3 bases, with 11 bases left in between. The CDR3 DNA reads as TGTGCCAGCACCGGACTTATGACAGATACGCAGTATTTT. This gives the protein CASTGLMTDTQYF.

The chain joins TRBV6-1 to TRBJ2-7; no firm D call. CDR1 is MNHNS and CDR2 is SASEGT in the germline V gene. V dropped 1 base and J dropped 4 bases, with 2 bases sitting between them. The CDR3 spans 11 residues. CDR3 coding DNA: TGTGCCAGCAGTGAAGATTACGAGCAGTACTTC. Translated, it gives CASSEDYEQYF.

This clonotype was counted a single time. The chain couples TRBV7-2 to TRBJ1-4, with D unresolved. Germline-derived CDR1 and CDR2 are SGHTA and FQGNSA. V gave up 1 base and J gave up 8 bases, with 11 bases separating them. This CDR3 is 14 amino acids long. The CDR3 DNA sequence: TGTGCCAGCAGCTTAGATCCTTCGGGGGAAAAACTGTTTTTT. Protein: CASSLDPSGEKLFF.

The sample holds a few counts of this clonotype. V and J are TRBV6-8 and TRBJ1-1; maybe TRBD1 (6 bases). Trimming took 7 bases from V and 1 from J, leaving 19 bases between them. The CDR3 totals 16 residues. Per germline, CDR1 MNHGY and CDR2 SAAAGT. CDR3 DNA sequence: TGTGCCAGCAACGCCCGGGGGCGTAAGGGGAACACTGAAGCTTTCTTT. It translates to CASNARGRKGNTEAFF.

This clonotype turned up a few times. Possible read error: a much larger clone is one base away. The J gene is TRBJ1-5, the V gene TRBV5-8; 9 bases agree with TRBD1. This CDR3 is built from 14 residues. V lost 3 bases to trimming and J lost 5 bases; unmatched junction nucleotides: 3. The germline gives CDR1 SGHTS, CDR2 YDEGEE. Written as DNA, the CDR3 is TGTGCCAGCAGCTGGGGACAGGGCGATCAGCCCCAGCATTTT. Its protein is CASSWGQGDQPQHF.

This clonotype was seen more than once but under ten times. The chain combines TRBV4-3 with TRBJ2-1, with 11 nucleotides matching TRBD2. From germline, CDR1 is LGHNA and CDR2 YSLEER. Trimming took 0 bases from V and 2 from J; bases not matched to a gene: 3. The CDR3 spans 17 residues. The CDR3 here is CASSQDLTSGAYNEQFF. The CDR3 bases are TGCGCCAGCAGCCAAGACCTGACTAGCGGGGCCTACAATGAGCAGTTCTTC.

This clonotype was recorded a few times. The chain has TRBV10-3 and TRBJ2-1; TRBD2 agrees at 7 bases. Losses at the gene ends were 10 bases for V and 4 bases for J; bases not matched to a gene: 13. This CDR3 contains 15 residues. Per the germline V gene, CDR1 is ENHRY and CDR2 is SYGVKD. CDR3 in DNA: TGTGCCACTACTGTGCAGGGAGGGCCTTACAATGAGCAGTTCTTC. Translation: CATTVQGGPYNEQFF.

A few counts support this clonotype. This chain joins TRBV29-1 and TRBJ2-5, with 8 bases that match TRBD1. In germline, CDR1 is SQVTM, CDR2 ANQGSEA. With V trimmed by 1 base and J by 6 bases, 4 bases remained unmatched. This CDR3 is 13 amino acids long. The CDR3 DNA follows: TGCAGCGTTGAAGCAGGGGGCGGAAAGACCCAGTACTTC. As protein: CSVEAGGGKTQYF.

There are a few counts of this clonotype. V usage is TRBV7-6 and J usage is TRBJ2-5; D may be TRBD2 (5 bases). The V end lost 5 bases, the J end lost 5 bases, and 15 bases lay between the germline ends. Germline CDR1 SGHVS, CDR2 FNYEAQ. This CDR3 region has 14 residues. CDR3 DNA sequence: TGTGCCAGCAGCCGTGGGCCGGGGTCGGAGACCCAGTACTTC. Amino acids: CASSRGPGSETQYF.

This clonotype has more than one count but fewer than ten. This chain uses TRBV5-6 with TRBJ1-1; TRBD1 matches 7 bases. CDR1 and CDR2 (germline): SGHDT, YYEEEE. V shed 5 bases, J shed 0 bases, and the junction held 13 bases outside the gene matches. This CDR3 is built from 17 residues. The CDR3 DNA sequence: TGTGCCAGCAGACCAAACAGGGGTGGTGGGATGAACACTGAAGCTTTCTTT. This codes for CASRPNRGGGMNTEAFF.

This clonotype appeared a few times. The rearrangement uses TRBV7-6 and TRBJ2-7, with a possible D match to TRBD1 (6 bases). Germline V gene lookup returns CDR1 SGHVS and CDR2 FNYEAQ. The CDR3 extends over 14 amino acids. Deletions cut 5 bases from V and 2 bases from J, with 13 bases between. For the CDR3, the DNA is TGTGCCAGCAGCGTTTCAGGGGTTACCTACGAGCAGTACTTC. Translated, it gives CASSVSGVTYEQYF.

The chain couples TRBV4-1 to TRBJ2-7; the match to TRBD1 covers 8 bases. V lost 4 bases and J lost 6; bases outside the gene matches: 8. Per the germline V gene, CDR1 is MGHRA and CDR2 is YSYEKL. The CDR3 spans 14 residues. CDR3 residues: CASSPGTGFGEQYF. The CDR3 DNA sequence: TGCGCCAGCAGCCCCGGGACAGGTTTCGGCGAGCAGTACTTC.

This clonotype was seen only a few times. The genes are TRBV28 and TRBJ1-5; D perhaps matches TRBD1 (6 bases). V lost 6 bases, J lost 5 bases, and 11 bases lay in between. This CDR3 is built from 13 residues. Germline assignment: CDR1 MDHEN and CDR2 SYDVKM. The CDR3 DNA sequence: TGTGCCAGCAGCCGCGCAGGGGATCAGCCCCAGCATTTT. It codes for CASSRAGDQPQHF.

There are a few counts of this clonotype. This chain joins TRBV7-2 and TRBJ2-7; 9 bases agree with TRBD2. After removal of 5 bases from V and 2 bases from J, the junction contained 4 bases not matched to a gene. The CDR3 contains 14 residues. CDR1 and CDR2 from the germline V gene are SGHTA and FQGNSA. In DNA form, the CDR3 reads TGTGCCAGCAGCATTAGCGGGAGCGCCTACGAGCAGTACTTC. It encodes CASSISGSAYEQYF.

The chain is built from TRBV20-1 and TRBJ2-3; 9 bases match TRBD2. V lost 6 bases to trimming and J lost 0 bases; unmatched junction nucleotides: 10. CDR3 size: 16 residues. Germline V lookup: CDR1 DFQATT, CDR2 SNEGSKA (reference sequence). CDR3 sequence: CSASVIAGASTDTQYF. CDR3 nucleotides: TGCAGTGCCAGCGTGATAGCGGGGGCTAGCACAGATACGCAGTATTTT.

CDR3 residues: CASSIFGTSGAYNEQFF. The DNA for the CDR3 is TGTGCCAGTAGTATCTTCGGGACTAGCGGAGCCTACAATGAGCAGTTCTTC. The V and J genes are TRBV19 and TRBJ2-1; 11 bases map to TRBD2. CDR3 size: 17 residues. The germline gives CDR1 LNHDA, CDR2 SQIVND (reference sequence). V lost 3 bases to trimming and J lost 2 bases; unmatched junction nucleotides: 6.

In this sample, this clonotype turned up many times. This chain connects TRBV7-8 to TRBJ1-2, with 7 bases lining up with TRBD1. The CDR3 extends over 15 amino acids. V shed 4 bases and J 2 bases; nucleotides not matched to a gene: 7. Germline V gene sequence: CDR1 SGHVS, CDR2 FQNEAQ. For the CDR3, the DNA is TGTGCCAGCAGCTCCCGCCAGGGGGTGAACTATGGCTACACCTTC. This translates into CASSSRQGVNYGYTF.

This sequence joins TRBV7-2 and TRBJ1-5; 8 nucleotides align to TRBD1. V lost 0 bases, J lost 5 bases, and 3 bases stayed unmatched. The CDR3 is 15 residues long. Germline V gene sequence: CDR1 SGHTA, CDR2 FQGNSA. The chain's CDR3 is CASSLASTGDQPQHF. In nucleotides, the CDR3 is TGTGCCAGCAGCTTAGCTTCGACAGGGGATCAGCCCCAGCATTTT. Full variable domain (outside the CDR3, taken from reference TRBV7-2 and TRBJ1-5): GAGVSQSPSNKVTEKGKDVELRCDPISGHTALYWYRQSLGQGLEFLIYFQGNSAPDKSGLPSDRFSAERTGGSVSTLTIQRTQQEDSAVYLCASSLASTGDQPQHFGDGTRLSIL.

This rearrangement joins TRBV11-2 to TRBJ2-7; D is unclear. Germline values: CDR1 SGHAT, CDR2 FQNNGV. This CDR3 is 17 amino acids long. V shed 4 bases and J shed 0 bases, with 19 bases lying between them. The CDR3 sequence is CASSSSDPLPSSYEQYF. The CDR3 bases are TGTGCCAGCAGCTCCTCAGACCCACTTCCAAGCTCCTACGAGCAGTACTTC.

The table lists this clonotype with many counts. The chain links TRBV7-6 to TRBJ2-3; D call uncertain. In germline, CDR1 is SGHVS, CDR2 FNYEAQ. V was clipped by 5 bases and J by 0 bases, with 9 bases between them. The CDR3 has 14 residues. Here the CDR3 reads CASSQAPSTDTQYF. CDR3 DNA: TGTGCCAGCAGCCAGGCGCCTAGCACAGATACGCAGTATTTT.

The V call is TRBV5-1, the J call TRBJ1-6; D not resolved. Germline CDR1 is SGHRS and CDR2 is YFSETQ. Trimming took off 0 bases at V and 12 bases at J, with 10 bases between the two ends. The CDR3 runs to 13 residues. DNA for the CDR3: TGCGCCAGCAGCTTGGCAGTGGCGGGACCCCTCCACTTT. Translated, it gives CASSLAVAGPLHF.

This chain joins TRBV2 and TRBJ1-2; unclear D gene. V lost 1 base to trimming and J lost 8 bases, with 8 bases between them. The CDR3 sequence is 12 residues long. Germline V gene lookup returns CDR1 SNHLY and CDR2 FYNNEI. The CDR3 nucleotides are TGTGCCAGCAGTGAAGGTCAGATCGGCTACACCTTC. It is translated as CASSEGQIGYTF.

This clonotype occurred a few times. This sequence joins TRBV19 and TRBJ2-2; 10 nucleotides align to TRBD2. The CDR3 totals 17 residues. V gave up 9 bases and J gave up 5 bases; unmatched junction bases: 15. Germline-derived CDR1 and CDR2 are LNHDA and SQIVND (reference sequence). CDR3 bases: TGTGCCAGCACAAGACTAGCGGGTCTACGGGAGACCGGGGAGCTGTTTTTT. Its protein is CASTRLAGLRETGELFF.

J is TRBJ2-7 and V is TRBV6-2 or TRBV6-3; D unclear. The CDR3 has 12 residues. In germline, CDR1 is MNHEY, CDR2 SVGEGT. V lost 0 bases and J lost 5, with 5 bases in between. As DNA, the CDR3 is TGTGCCAGCAGTTACTCCGGCGACGAGCAGTACTTC. Translation: CASSYSGDEQYF.

Ten or more counts support this clonotype. CDR3 sequence: CASSSRIYGYTF. CDR3 in DNA: TGTGCCAGCAGCTCTAGGATCTATGGCTACACCTTC. The chain couples TRBV7-8 to TRBJ1-2, with unresolved D. CDR1 SGHVS and CDR2 FQNEAQ come from the germline V gene. The V end lost 4 bases, the J end lost 4 bases, and 7 bases lay between the germline ends. The length of the CDR3 is 12 residues.

The sample holds many counts of this clonotype. The chain has TRBV7-2 and TRBJ1-2; D not certain. The germline CDR1 and CDR2 sequences are SGHTA and FQGNSA. Trimming stripped 5 bases from V and 3 bases from J, with 10 bases between. The CDR3 is 13 amino acids. CDR3 protein: CASSPMRDYGYTF. The DNA of the CDR3 is TGTGCCAGCAGCCCGATGCGGGACTATGGCTACACCTTC.